This TCR beta chain was retrieved from a study of early T cells in non-severe SARS-CoV-2 infection. Study-level background: Chains from this unsorted whole-blood bulk RNA could not be paired.

Unique molecular identifiers were attached to individual cDNA molecules. Via MiXCR, TCRdb re-called the 5' RACE reads, giving one row per CDR3 protein. In the table there are roughly 38,000 distinct CDR3 sequences, 5.5% to 7% of which are singletons. In this sample, this clonotype turned up many times. The antigen is undetermined. The study, taken as a whole, reports: CD4 and private specificities were missed by VDJdb matching, which favored anti-spike CD8 responses.

The V and J ends lost 1 base and 4 bases respectively, with 10 bases between them. Germline V gives CDR1 SGHTA, CDR2 FQGNSA. CDR3 size: 14 residues. The receptor comes from an adult who was a healthcare worker with PCR-confirmed SARS-CoV-2 infection or an uninfected control (not recorded which). This chain joins TRBV7-2 and TRBJ1-1; D is undetermined. The specimen comprised whole blood, sampled at baseline. The chain's CDR3 is CASSLGQRLTEAFF. CDR3 coding DNA: TGTGCCAGCAGCTTAGGGCAGCGACTCACTGAAGCTTTCTTT.